These T cell receptor beta chains were read from a single sample in a study of T cells in Graves' hyperthyroidism and ophthalmopathy. Each CDR3 protein is one row after TCRdb ran MiXCR on the multiplex PCR reads. The sample has over 250,000 distinct CDR3 sequences, less than 30% seen once. The sequenced sample consisted of blood. All receptors derive from a man in his forties with Graves' hyperthyroidism that later progressed to Graves' ophthalmopathy. CDR3s include the opening cysteine and the closing phenylalanine or tryptophan. A D gene is named only where the DNA matches it firmly. Expanded clones get a size class; other rows say once, few or many, or leave the size out.

d_call clone_size j_call v_call cdr3_nt cdr3_aa
- many TRBJ2-5 TRBV11-2 TGTGCCAGCAGTTCGAGAGGAACGATCGAGACCCAGTACTTC CASSSRGTIETQYF
TRBD1 - TRBJ1-1 TRBV10-3 TGTGCCATCAGTGATGACAGGGCGGGCACTGAAGCTTTCTTT CAISDDRAGTEAFF
- many TRBJ1-2 TRBV7-3 TGTGCCAGCAGCGCCCCAGGGTTCGGCTACACCTTC CASSAPGFGYTF
TRBD2 few TRBJ2-7 TRBV11-2 TGTGCCAGCAGCTTAGATCTAGCGGGAGGCGAGCAGTACTTC CASSLDLAGGEQYF
- many TRBJ2-5 TRBV6-5 TGTGCCAGCAGTTCCCGTGGAGAGGAGACCCAGTACTTC CASSSRGEETQYF
- many TRBJ1-1 TRBV11-2 TGTGCCACGAGGCGGGGGGCGCGTATGAACACTGAAGCTTTCTTT CATRRGARMNTEAFF
TRBD1 many TRBJ1-5 TRBV7-8 TGTGCCAGCAGCGGAACAGGGGGCAATCAGCCCCAGCATTTT CASSGTGGNQPQHF
- once TRBJ1-1 TRBV2 TGTGCCAGCAGCATGGGGGTTCGATGGAACACTGAAGCTTTCTTT CASSMGVRWNTEAFF
TRBD2 - TRBJ2-5 TRBV5-1 TGCGCCAGCAGCGCTGGACTAGCGGGAGGAGGGGCGGAGACCCAGTACTTC CASSAGLAGGGAETQYF
- - TRBJ2-7 TRBV28 TGTGCCAGCACCACCACTTACGAGCAGTACTTC CASTTTYEQYF
- - TRBJ2-7 TRBV27 TGTGCCACAAGGGAGGCAGACGCCCTTTCGGAGCAGTACTTC CATREADALSEQYF
TRBD2 - TRBJ2-7 TRBV6-2/TRBV6-3 TGTGCCAGCCAACTAGCGGGAAGCTCCTACGAGCAGTACTTC CASQLAGSSYEQYF
- - TRBJ2-7 TRBV2 TGTGCCAGCGTTGGTCGGAACGTCTACGAGCAGTACTTC CASVGRNVYEQYF
TRBD1 many TRBJ2-1 TRBV6-5 TGTGCCAGCAGCAAAAGGGGGCAGGGGGCGTGGGATGAGCAGTTCTTC CASSKRGQGAWDEQFF
- many TRBJ2-2 TRBV12-3/TRBV12-4 TGTGCCAGCAGGCGGACAGTGAACACCGGGGAGCTGTTTTTT CASRRTVNTGELFF
- many TRBJ2-7 TRBV27 TGTGCCAGCAGTTTAATTAGGACCGCCAGGGATAGCGACGGACAGTACTTC CASSLIRTARDSDGQYF
- many TRBJ1-1 TRBV11-2 TGTGCCAGCAGCTTAGATCTAGCACACACTGAAGCTTTCTTT CASSLDLAHTEAFF
- - TRBJ1-2 TRBV7-9 TGTGCCAGCAGCTTAGCGTCAGGGCGAAGCTATGGCTACACCTTC CASSLASGRSYGYTF
TRBD1 few TRBJ2-7 TRBV6-1 TGTGCCAGCAGTGGACAGGGATCCTCCTACGAGCAGTACTTC CASSGQGSSYEQYF
- many TRBJ2-7 TRBV12-3/TRBV12-4 TGTGCCAGCAGCTCGATTCAGGACGAGCAGTACTTC CASSSIQDEQYF
TRBD1 - TRBJ2-7 TRBV20-1 TGCAGTGCCTCCGGGACAGGAGCCTACGAGCAGTACTTC CSASGTGAYEQYF
- many TRBJ2-7 TRBV6-1 TGTGCCAGCACCCTCGGGAGCGAGCAGTACTTC CASTLGSEQYF
TRBD2 once TRBJ2-7 TRBV6-2/TRBV6-3 TGTGCCAGCAATCTTATTACTAGCGGCGAGCAGTACTTC CASNLITSGEQYF
TRBD2 - TRBJ2-5 TRBV12-3/TRBV12-4 TGTGCCAGCAGTCCCCGGGCTAGCGGGAGAGGTGAGACCCAGTACTTC CASSPRASGRGETQYF
- - TRBJ1-6 TRBV15 TGTGCCACCAGCAGGAACAGGGATTCACCCCTCCACTTT CATSRNRDSPLHF
- many TRBJ2-2 TRBV7-3 TGTGCCAGCAGCTGGGAAGGGCAGGCCACCGGGGAGCTGTTTTTT CASSWEGQATGELFF
- many TRBJ1-1 TRBV7-2 TGTGCCAGCAGCTTACGGGGCGGGGGGGCCAACACTGAAGCTTTCTTT CASSLRGGGANTEAFF
- - TRBJ2-7 TRBV6-4 TGTGCCAGCAAGCCCCCCGGATCTCTCGAGCAGTACTTC CASKPPGSLEQYF
- many TRBJ2-7 TRBV19 TGTGCCAGTAGTTCCACCACAGCGAGCGACTACGAGCAGTACTTC CASSSTTASDYEQYF
- many TRBJ1-1 TRBV10-3 TGTGCCATCAGGGGCTTTGTCGAGAACACTGAAGCTTTCTTT CAIRGFVENTEAFF
- many TRBJ1-1 TRBV6-5 TGTGCCAGCAGTTACCAAGGGGAGAGCACTGAAGCTTTCTTT CASSYQGESTEAFF
TRBD1 - TRBJ2-5 TRBV28 TGTGCCAGCACCAGGGGGCTTGAGACCCAGTACTTC CASTRGLETQYF
TRBD2 many TRBJ2-2 TRBV14 TGTGCCAGCAGCCGGACTAGCGGGAGTAACACCGGGGAGCTGTTTTTT CASSRTSGSNTGELFF
- many TRBJ1-3 TRBV7-3 TGTGCCAGCAGCTTAAGGCGCGGCGGGGTGGCTGGAAACACCATATATTTT CASSLRRGGVAGNTIYF
- many TRBJ1-1 TRBV20-1 TGCAGTGCCTCTCGTGGAGGGCTGAACACTGAAGCTTTCTTT CSASRGGLNTEAFF
TRBD1 - TRBJ2-7 TRBV27 TGTGCCAGCAGATTAACAGGGGGCTTCTCCTACGAGCAGTACTTC CASRLTGGFSYEQYF
- many TRBJ2-5 TRBV29-1 TGCAGCGTTGAAAGGGGTTATAGAGAGACCCAGTACTTC CSVERGYRETQYF
- many TRBJ2-2 TRBV6-1 TGTGCCAGCAGTGAATACCTAGAGGGCACCGGGGAGCTGTTTTTT CASSEYLEGTGELFF
- many TRBJ1-1 TRBV19 TGTGCCAGTAGTAGGGTCCCTTCGACCATGAACACTGAAGCTTTCTTT CASSRVPSTMNTEAFF
TRBD1 many TRBJ1-5 TRBV12-3/TRBV12-4 TGTGCCAGCAGTCGCCGACAGGGAGTATTGGGTCAGCCCCAGCATTTT CASSRRQGVLGQPQHF
- many TRBJ1-5 TRBV5-1 TGCGCCAGCAGGGTGGACATCGGGCCCCAGCATTTT CASRVDIGPQHF
- many TRBJ1-1 TRBV9 TGTGCCAGCAGCTCGACAACAGGGAGGGGCACTGAAGCTTTCTTT CASSSTTGRGTEAFF
- - TRBJ1-5 TRBV12-3/TRBV12-4 TGTGCCAGCAGCTTTGGACCTGGCAATCAGCCCCAGCATTTT CASSFGPGNQPQHF
- many TRBJ2-2 TRBV24-1 TGTGCCACCAGTGATTTGCCGGCAGGGTCAGTCACCGGGGAGCTGTTTTTT CATSDLPAGSVTGELFF
- many TRBJ1-2 TRBV7-2 TGTGCCAGCAGCTTAGTACCGGACAGACTCTATGGCTACACCTTC CASSLVPDRLYGYTF
- many TRBJ1-5 TRBV29-1 TGCAGCGCCCGAGGGGGTTGGGGTCAGCCCCAGCATTTT CSARGGWGQPQHF
- many TRBJ1-2 TRBV12-3/TRBV12-4 TGTGCCAGCAGTGCACAGAAGATCTATGGCTACACCTTC CASSAQKIYGYTF
- many TRBJ2-7 TRBV20-1 TGCAGTGCTTCCATACCAAGGGGAGAGGCGGGTGAGCAGTACTTC CSASIPRGEAGEQYF
- many TRBJ2-2 TRBV12-3/TRBV12-4 TGTGCCAGCAACTTCGGGCAAACCGGGGAGCTGTTTTTT CASNFGQTGELFF
- - TRBJ1-3 TRBV30 TGTGCCCTCGACAGGGGAAACACCATATATTTT CALDRGNTIYF
- many TRBJ1-5 TRBV2 TGTGCCAGCAGTGAAGCTGCGGATCAGCCCCAGCATTTT CASSEAADQPQHF